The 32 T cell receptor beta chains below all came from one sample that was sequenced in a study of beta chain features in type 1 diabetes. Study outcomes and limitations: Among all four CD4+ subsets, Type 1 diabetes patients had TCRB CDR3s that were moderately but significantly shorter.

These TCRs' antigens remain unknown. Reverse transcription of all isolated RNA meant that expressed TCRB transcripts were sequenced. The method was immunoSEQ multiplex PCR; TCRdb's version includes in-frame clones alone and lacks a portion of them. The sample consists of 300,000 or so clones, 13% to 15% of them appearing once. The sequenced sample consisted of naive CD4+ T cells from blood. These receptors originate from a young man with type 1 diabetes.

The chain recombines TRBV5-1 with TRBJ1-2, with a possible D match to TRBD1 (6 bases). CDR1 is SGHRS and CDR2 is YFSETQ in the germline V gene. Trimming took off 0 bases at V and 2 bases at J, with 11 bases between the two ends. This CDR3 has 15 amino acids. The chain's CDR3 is CASSLGTGLNYGYTF. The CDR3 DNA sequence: TGCGCCAGCAGCTTGGGAACAGGGCTCAACTATGGCTACACCTTC.

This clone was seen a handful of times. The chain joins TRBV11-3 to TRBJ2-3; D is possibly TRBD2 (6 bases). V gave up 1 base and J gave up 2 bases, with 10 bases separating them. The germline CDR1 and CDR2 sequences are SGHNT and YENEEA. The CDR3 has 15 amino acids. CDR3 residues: CASSLGGRHTDTQYF. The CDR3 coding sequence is TGTGCCAGCAGCTTAGGGGGGAGGCACACAGATACGCAGTATTTT.

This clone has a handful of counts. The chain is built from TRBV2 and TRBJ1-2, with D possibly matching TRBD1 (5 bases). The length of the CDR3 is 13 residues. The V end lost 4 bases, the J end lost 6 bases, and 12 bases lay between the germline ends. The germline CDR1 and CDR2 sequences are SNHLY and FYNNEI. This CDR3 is CASSGGLGNGYTF. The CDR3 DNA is TGTGCCAGCAGTGGGGGACTAGGGAATGGCTACACCTTC.

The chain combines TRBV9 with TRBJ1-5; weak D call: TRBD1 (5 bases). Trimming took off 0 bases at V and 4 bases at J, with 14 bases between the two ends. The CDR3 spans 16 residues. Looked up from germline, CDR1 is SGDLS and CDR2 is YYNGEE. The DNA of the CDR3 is TGTGCCAGCAGCGTAGACGGACGAGGGACTAATCAGCCCCAGCATTTT. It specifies CASSVDGRGTNQPQHF.

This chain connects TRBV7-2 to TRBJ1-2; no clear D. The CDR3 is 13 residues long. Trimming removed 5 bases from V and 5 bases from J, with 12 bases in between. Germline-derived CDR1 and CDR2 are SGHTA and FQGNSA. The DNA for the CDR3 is TGTGCCAGCAGCCCCTCGGGGAGTTATGGCTACACCTTC. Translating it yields CASSPSGSYGYTF.

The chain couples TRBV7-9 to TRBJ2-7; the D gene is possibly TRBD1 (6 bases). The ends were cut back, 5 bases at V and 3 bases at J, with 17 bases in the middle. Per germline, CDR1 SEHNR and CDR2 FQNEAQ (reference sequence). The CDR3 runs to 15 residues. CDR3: CASSSPGHEVYEQYF. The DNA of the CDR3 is TGTGCCAGCAGCAGCCCGGGACACGAAGTCTACGAGCAGTACTTC. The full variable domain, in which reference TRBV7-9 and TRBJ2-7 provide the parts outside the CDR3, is DTGVSQNPRHKITKRGQNVTFRCDPISEHNRLYWYRQTLGQGPEFLTYFQNEAQLEKSRLLSDRFSAERPKGSFSTLEIQRTEQGDSAMYLCASSSPGHEVYEQYFGPGTRLTVT.

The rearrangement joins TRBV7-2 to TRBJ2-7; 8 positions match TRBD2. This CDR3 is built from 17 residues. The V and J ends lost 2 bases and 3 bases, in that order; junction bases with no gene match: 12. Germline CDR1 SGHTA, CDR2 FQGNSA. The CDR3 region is CASSLFHQRETFYEQYF. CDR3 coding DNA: TGTGCCAGCAGCTTATTCCATCAGCGGGAGACATTCTACGAGCAGTACTTC.

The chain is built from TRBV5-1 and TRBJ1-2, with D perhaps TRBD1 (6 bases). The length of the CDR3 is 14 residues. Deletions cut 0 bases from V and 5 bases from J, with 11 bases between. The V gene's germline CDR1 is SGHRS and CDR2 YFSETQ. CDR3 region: CASSLDRVGYGYTF. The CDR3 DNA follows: TGCGCCAGCAGCTTGGACAGGGTTGGTTATGGCTACACCTTC.

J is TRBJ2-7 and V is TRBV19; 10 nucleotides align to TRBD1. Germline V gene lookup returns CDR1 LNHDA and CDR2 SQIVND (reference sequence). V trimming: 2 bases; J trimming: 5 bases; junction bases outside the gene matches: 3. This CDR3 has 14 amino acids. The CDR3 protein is CASSIWGQGHEQYF. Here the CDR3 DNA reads TGTGCCAGTAGTATATGGGGACAGGGGCACGAGCAGTACTTC.

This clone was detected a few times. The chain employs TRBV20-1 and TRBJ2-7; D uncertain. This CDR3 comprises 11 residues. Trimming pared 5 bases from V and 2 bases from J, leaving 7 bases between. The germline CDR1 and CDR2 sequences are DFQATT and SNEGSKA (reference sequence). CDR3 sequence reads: CSAHRAYEQYF. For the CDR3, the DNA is TGCAGTGCTCACCGGGCCTACGAGCAGTACTTC.

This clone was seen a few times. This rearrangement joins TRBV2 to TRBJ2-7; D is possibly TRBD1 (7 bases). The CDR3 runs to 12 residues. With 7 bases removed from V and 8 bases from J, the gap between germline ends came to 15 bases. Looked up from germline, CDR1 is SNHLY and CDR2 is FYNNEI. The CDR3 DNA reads TGTGCCAGCACTGGAGGGGGCGAGCAGCAGTACTTC. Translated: CASTGGGEQQYF.

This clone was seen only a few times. The CDR3 spells CASSPRENIQYF. CDR3 nucleotides: TGTGCCAGCAGCCCTCGAGAAAACATTCAGTACTTC. The V gene is TRBV5-4, the J gene TRBJ2-4; the D is unclear. CDR3 length: 12 amino acids. Germline V lookup: CDR1 SGHNT, CDR2 YYREEE (reference sequence). V was cut by 4 bases and J by 5 bases, with 7 bases left in between.

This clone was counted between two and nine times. CDR3 amino acids: CASSQGSGTDTQYF. Written as DNA, the CDR3 is TGCGCCAGCAGCCAAGGGTCAGGTACAGATACGCAGTATTTT. This rearrangement joins TRBV4-1 to TRBJ2-3; D is unresolved. There are 14 residues in the CDR3. Germline CDR1 and CDR2: MGHRA and YSYEKL. Trimming shortened V by 1 base and J by 3 bases, and 8 bases separated the two germline ends.

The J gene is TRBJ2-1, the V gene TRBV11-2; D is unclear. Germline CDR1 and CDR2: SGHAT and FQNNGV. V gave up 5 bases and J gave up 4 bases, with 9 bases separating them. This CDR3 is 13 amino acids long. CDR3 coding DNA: TGTGCCAGCAGCCCTCCTAGGTACAATGAGCAGTTCTTC. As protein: CASSPPRYNEQFF. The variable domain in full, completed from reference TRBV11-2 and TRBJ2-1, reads EAGVAQSPRYKIIEKRQSVAFWCNPISGHATLYWYQQILGQGPKLLIQFQNNGVVDDSQLPKDRFSAERLKGVDSTLKIQPAKLEDSAVYLCASSPPRYNEQFFGPGTRLTVL.

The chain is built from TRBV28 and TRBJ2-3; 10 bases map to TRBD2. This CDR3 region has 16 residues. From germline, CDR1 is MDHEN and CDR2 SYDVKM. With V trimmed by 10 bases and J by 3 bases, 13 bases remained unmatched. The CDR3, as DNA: TGTGCCACCACTCGTGGGTTAGCGGGAGGTACAGATACGCAGTATTTT. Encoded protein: CATTRGLAGGTDTQYF.

DNA for the CDR3: TGCAGTGGTCTCGGGGGAGATGGCTACACCTTC. Translating gives CSGLGGDGYTF. V gene TRBV20-1 combines with J gene TRBJ1-2; perhaps TRBD1 as D (5 bases). Trimming shortened V by 7 bases and J by 6 bases, and 12 bases separated the two germline ends. Germline V gene sequence: CDR1 DFQATT, CDR2 SNEGSKA (reference sequence). The CDR3 is made up of 11 amino acids.

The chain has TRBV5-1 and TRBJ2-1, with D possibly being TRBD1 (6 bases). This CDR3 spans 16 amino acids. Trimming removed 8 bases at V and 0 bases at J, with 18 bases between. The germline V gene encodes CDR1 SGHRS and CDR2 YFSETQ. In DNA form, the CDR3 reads TGCGCCAGTAGTCCGGGACATTCCAACTCCTACAATGAGCAGTTCTTC. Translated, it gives CASSPGHSNSYNEQFF.

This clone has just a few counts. This CDR3 is CASSPGGLRTGELFF. Here the CDR3 DNA reads TGTGCCAGCTCACCAGGCGGACTGAGGACCGGGGAGCTGTTTTTT. This rearrangement joins TRBV18 to TRBJ2-2, with D tentatively TRBD2 (5 bases). CDR3 length: 15 residues. V lost 2 bases, J lost 5 bases, and 12 bases lay in between. The germline V gene has CDR1 KGHSH and CDR2 LQKENI.

Written as DNA, the CDR3 is TGTGCCAGCAGGGCGCCGGACAGGGGTGGTAATGAGCAGTTCTTC. It codes for CASRAPDRGGNEQFF. V gene TRBV5-6 combines with J gene TRBJ2-1; 9 positions match TRBD1. The V gene's germline CDR1 is SGHDT and CDR2 YYEEEE. With V trimmed by 5 bases and J by 7 bases, 10 bases remained unmatched. The CDR3 runs to 15 residues.

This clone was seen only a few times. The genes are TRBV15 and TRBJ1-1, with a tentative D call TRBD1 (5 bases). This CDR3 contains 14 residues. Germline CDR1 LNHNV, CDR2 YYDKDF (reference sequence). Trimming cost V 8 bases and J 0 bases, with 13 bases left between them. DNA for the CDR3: TGTGCCACCTCGACCAGGGTTTTGAACACTGAAGCTTTCTTT. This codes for CATSTRVLNTEAFF.

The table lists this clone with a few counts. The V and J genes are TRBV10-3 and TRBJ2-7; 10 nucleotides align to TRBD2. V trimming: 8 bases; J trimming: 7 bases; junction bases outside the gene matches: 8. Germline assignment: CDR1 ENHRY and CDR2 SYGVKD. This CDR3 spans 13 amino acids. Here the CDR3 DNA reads TGTGCCATCTTGGCTAGCGGGAGACGGGAGCAGTACTTC. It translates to CAILASGRREQYF.

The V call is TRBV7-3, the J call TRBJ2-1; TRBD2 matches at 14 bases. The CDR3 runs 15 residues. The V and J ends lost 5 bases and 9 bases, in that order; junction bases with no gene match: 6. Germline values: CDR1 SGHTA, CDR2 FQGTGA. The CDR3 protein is CASSPGLAGEGEQFF. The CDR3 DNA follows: TGTGCCAGCAGCCCGGGACTAGCGGGAGAGGGTGAGCAGTTCTTC.

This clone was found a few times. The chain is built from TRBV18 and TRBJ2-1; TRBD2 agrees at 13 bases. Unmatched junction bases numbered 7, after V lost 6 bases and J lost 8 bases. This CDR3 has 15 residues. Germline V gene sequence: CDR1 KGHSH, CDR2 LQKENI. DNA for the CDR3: TGTGCCAGCTCCCGAAGGACTAGCGGGAGTTATGAGCAGTTCTTC. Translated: CASSRRTSGSYEQFF.

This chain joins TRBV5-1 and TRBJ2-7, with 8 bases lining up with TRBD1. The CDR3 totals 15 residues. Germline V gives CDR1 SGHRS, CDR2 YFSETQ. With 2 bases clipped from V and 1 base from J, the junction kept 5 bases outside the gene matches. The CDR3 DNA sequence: TGCGCCAGCAGCTTCGACAGGGGTAATTCCTACGAGCAGTACTTC. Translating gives CASSFDRGNSYEQYF.

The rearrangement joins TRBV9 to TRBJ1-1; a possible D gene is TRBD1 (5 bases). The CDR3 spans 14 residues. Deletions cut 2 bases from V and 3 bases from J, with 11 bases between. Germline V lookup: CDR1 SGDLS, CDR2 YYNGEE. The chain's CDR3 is CASSVGGRDTEAFF. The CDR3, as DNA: TGTGCCAGCAGCGTGGGGGGGAGGGACACTGAAGCTTTCTTT.

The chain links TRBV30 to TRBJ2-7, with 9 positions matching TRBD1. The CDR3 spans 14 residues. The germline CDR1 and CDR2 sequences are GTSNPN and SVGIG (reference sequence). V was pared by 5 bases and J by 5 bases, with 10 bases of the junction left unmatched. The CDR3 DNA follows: TGTGCCTGGGGCCCCCGGGACAGGGCAAACGAGCAGTACTTC. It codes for CAWGPRDRANEQYF.

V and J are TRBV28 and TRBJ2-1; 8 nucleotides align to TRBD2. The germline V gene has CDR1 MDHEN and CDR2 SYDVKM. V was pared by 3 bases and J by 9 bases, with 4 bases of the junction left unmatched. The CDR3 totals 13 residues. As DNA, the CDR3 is TGTGCCAGCAGTTTCAGTCGGGGGGGTGAGCAGTTCTTC. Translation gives CASSFSRGGEQFF.

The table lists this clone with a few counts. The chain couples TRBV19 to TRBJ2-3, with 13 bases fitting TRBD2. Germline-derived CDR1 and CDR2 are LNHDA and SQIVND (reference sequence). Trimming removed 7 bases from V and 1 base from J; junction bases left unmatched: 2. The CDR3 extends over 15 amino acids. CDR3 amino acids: CASKGLAGGTDTQYF. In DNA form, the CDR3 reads TGTGCCAGTAAAGGACTAGCGGGAGGCACAGATACGCAGTATTTT.

The CDR3 region is CASSQVAGSSYNEQFF. In nucleotides, the CDR3 is TGCGCCAGCAGCCAGGTGGCGGGTAGCTCCTACAATGAGCAGTTCTTC. The genes are TRBV4-1 and TRBJ2-1; D is possibly TRBD2 (5 bases). Germline assignment: CDR1 MGHRA and CDR2 YSYEKL. The CDR3 runs 16 residues. The V gene lost 3 bases and the J gene lost 0 bases, with 12 bases spanning the gap.

The CDR3 loop reads CASSPGTRDEQYF. The CDR3 nucleotides read TGTGCCAGCTCCCCCGGGACTAGGGACGAGCAGTACTTC. V is TRBV18 and J is TRBJ2-7; 8 bases are shared with TRBD2. With 6 bases clipped from V and 5 bases from J, the junction kept 6 bases outside the gene matches. This CDR3 has 13 amino acids. The germline gives CDR1 KGHSH, CDR2 LQKENI.

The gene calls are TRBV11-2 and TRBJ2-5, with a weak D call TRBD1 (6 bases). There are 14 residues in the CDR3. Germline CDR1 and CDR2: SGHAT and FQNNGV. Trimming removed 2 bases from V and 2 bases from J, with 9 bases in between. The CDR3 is CASSLNRAQETQYF. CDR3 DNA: TGTGCCAGCAGCTTAAACAGGGCACAAGAGACCCAGTACTTC.

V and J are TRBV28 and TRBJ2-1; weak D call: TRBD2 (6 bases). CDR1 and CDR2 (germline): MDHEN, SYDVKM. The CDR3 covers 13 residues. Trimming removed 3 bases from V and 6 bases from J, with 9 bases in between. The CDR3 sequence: CASSFLASNEQFF. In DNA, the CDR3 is TGTGCCAGCAGTTTTCTAGCGAGCAATGAGCAGTTCTTC.